This TCR beta chain was identified in a study of cytomegalovirus exposure and HLA in healthy donors. Use of 60 Vbeta and 13 Jbeta primers characterized the PCR. Sequencing used immunoSEQ multiplex PCR; TCRdb keeps in-frame clones, though not all of them. The table shows more than 95,000 clones, with approximately 73% occurring only once. The sequenced sample consisted of PBMCs. This TCR derives from a man aged 55 to 70 in good health and CMV-seropositive.

The CDR3 DNA sequence: TGTGCCAGCAGTTTAGTCTTGGAGAGGGCTTCCTACGAGCAGTACTTC. Its translation is CASSLVLERASYEQYF. The chain combines TRBV28 with TRBJ2-7, with D possibly matching TRBD2 (5 bases). The ends were cut back, 2 bases at V and 1 base at J, with 15 bases in the middle. The CDR3 loop spans 16 amino acids. CDR1 and CDR2 (germline): MDHEN, SYDVKM.